These 32 T cell receptor beta chains were sequenced from one sample in a study of immune characterization of retroperitoneal liposarcoma. TCRdb reprocessed the PCR reads via MiXCR and lists one record per CDR3 protein. The table has 9,500 to 14,000 distinct CDR3 sequences, roughly 22% seen once; the top ten hold around 8.9%. Sequencing was carried out using blood. The source of these receptors is a female donor with retroperitoneal liposarcoma.

The sample holds many counts of this clonotype. The chain recombines TRBV6-5 with TRBJ2-1; D remains unclear. Germline lookup yields CDR1 MNHEY and CDR2 SVGAGI. The CDR3 totals 14 residues. V lost 0 bases and J lost 8, with 11 bases in between. The CDR3 DNA is TGTGCCAGCAGTTACTCGATAGGTGTCGATGAGCAGTTCTTC. It codes for CASSYSIGVDEQFF.

This chain links TRBV7-8 with TRBJ1-6; D possibly corresponds to TRBD1 (5 bases). CDR1 and CDR2 (germline): SGHVS, FQNEAQ. The CDR3 covers 16 residues. Between the trimmed V and J ends, which lost 0 bases and 6 bases, there was a span of 12 bases. CDR3 protein: CASSLADSYFNSPLHF. For the CDR3, the DNA is TGTGCCAGCAGCTTAGCCGACAGCTACTTTAATTCACCCCTCCACTTT.

This rearrangement joins TRBV7-3 to TRBJ2-2; 10 nucleotides agree with TRBD2. V shed 3 bases and J 1 base; nucleotides not matched to a gene: 8. Germline assignment: CDR1 SGHTA and CDR2 FQGTGA. CDR3 size: 18 residues. Here the CDR3 reads CASSLANLAGGNTGELFF. For the CDR3, the DNA is TGTGCCAGCAGCTTGGCGAATTTAGCGGGAGGGAACACCGGGGAGCTGTTTTTT.

On this clonotype itself: A much larger clone lies one base from this, so it may be a read error. This chain links TRBV6-6 with TRBJ2-2; D may be TRBD1 or TRBD2 (5 bases each). Germline CDR1 and CDR2: MNHNY and SVGAGI (reference sequence). The CDR3 is made up of 15 amino acids. The V gene lost 2 bases and the J gene lost 5 bases, with 12 bases spanning the gap. CDR3 region: CASSYGGFATGELFF. For the CDR3, the DNA is TGTGCCAGCAGTTACGGGGGTTTCGCGACCGGGGAGCTGTTTTTT.

The CDR3 loop reads CASSLEVSTDTQYF. Here the CDR3 DNA reads TGCGCCAGCAGCTTGGAGGTTAGCACAGATACGCAGTATTTT. V and J are TRBV5-1 and TRBJ2-3; D is unclear. Germline V CDR1 and CDR2: SGHRS, YFSETQ. The CDR3 extends over 14 amino acids. V was pared by 0 bases and J by 0 bases, with 5 bases between.

This clonotype is medium-sized (0.01 to 0.1%) in the sample. V usage is TRBV6-1 and J usage is TRBJ2-1; 9 nucleotides match TRBD1. CDR3 length: 14 amino acids. The germline CDR1 and CDR2 sequences are MNHNS and SASEGT. Trimming cost V 4 bases and J 4 bases; bases outside gene matches: 2. The CDR3 nucleotides are TGTGCCAGCAGTGGACAGGGGGATTACAATGAGCAGTTCTTC. Residues: CASSGQGDYNEQFF.

In its sample, this clonotype is medium-sized (0.01 to 0.1%). This chain connects TRBV11-3 to TRBJ2-5; D may match TRBD1 or TRBD2 (6 bases each). Trimming took off 6 bases at V and 5 bases at J, with 16 bases between the two ends. CDR1 SGHNT and CDR2 YENEEA come from the germline V gene. The length of the CDR3 is 14 residues. CDR3 region: CASRGGRSRETQYF. The CDR3 nucleotides are TGTGCCAGCAGGGGGGGCAGGTCCAGGGAGACCCAGTACTTC.

This clonotype was seen a handful of times. The rearrangement uses TRBV10-3 and TRBJ2-1; TRBD1 is a possible D gene (5 bases). TRBJ2-7 matches the DNA end more closely, so the J call is doubtful. This CDR3 spans 13 amino acids. Germline V CDR1 and CDR2: ENHRY, SYGVKD. The CDR3 loop is CAISNGHTYEQYF. CDR3 bases: TGTGCCATCAGTAACGGACATACCTACGAGCAGTACTTC.

This chain links TRBV20-1 with TRBJ2-1; possibly TRBD2 for D (6 bases). V dropped 6 bases and J dropped 6 bases, with 15 bases sitting between them. This CDR3 contains 13 residues. The germline V gene encodes CDR1 DFQATT and CDR2 SNEGSKA (reference sequence). CDR3 protein: CSASSGNSNEQFF. The DNA for the CDR3 is TGCAGTGCCAGTAGCGGTAACTCCAATGAGCAGTTCTTC.

This clonotype has a count of ten or more. The rearrangement links TRBV27 to TRBJ2-1; TRBD2 matches at 11 bases. CDR1 and CDR2 (germline): MNHEY, SMNVEV (reference sequence). The CDR3 length is 16 residues. V lost 5 bases and J lost 4; bases outside the gene matches: 7. The CDR3 DNA is TGTGCCAGCAGTGCGCCGGGACTAGCGGCTTACAATGAGCAGTTCTTC. Translated, it gives CASSAPGLAAYNEQFF.

This clonotype was found a few times. The chain uses TRBV11-1 and TRBJ1-4; no firm D call. The CDR3 length is 11 residues. Trimming removed 4 bases at V and 8 bases at J, with 5 bases between. Germline V CDR1 and CDR2: SGHAT, FQDESV (reference sequence). CDR3 sequence (DNA): TGTGCCAGCAGCTCGACAGAAAAACTGTTTTTT. Protein product: CASSSTEKLFF.

This clonotype ranks as medium-sized. The chain carries TRBV12-3 or TRBV12-4 and TRBJ2-5, with unresolved D. The better agreement between TRBJ2-7 and the DNA end casts doubt on the J call. This CDR3 is built from 15 residues. CDR3 residues: CASSSTGLSLYEQYF. The CDR3 DNA sequence: TGTGCCAGCAGTTCTACCGGGCTATCCCTCTACGAGCAGTACTTC.

This clonotype appeared many times. The V and J genes are TRBV6-1 and TRBJ1-4; D is perhaps TRBD1 (6 bases). This CDR3 contains 16 residues. From germline, CDR1 is MNHNS and CDR2 SASEGT. V was cut by 1 base and J by 0 bases, with 9 bases left in between. In DNA form, the CDR3 reads TGTGCCAGCAGTGAAGGGGGGGCGTCAACTAATGAAAAACTGTTTTTT. This translates into CASSEGGASTNEKLFF.

This clonotype was counted a single time. V usage is TRBV7-2 and J usage is TRBJ2-3, with D perhaps matching TRBD2 (6 bases). CDR3 size: 14 residues. Looked up from germline, CDR1 is SGHTA and CDR2 is FQGNSA. Trimming shortened V by 5 bases and J by 0 bases, and 9 bases separated the two germline ends. The CDR3 sequence: CASSGGGSTDTQYF. The CDR3 region has the DNA TGTGCCAGCAGCGGAGGAGGGAGCACAGATACGCAGTATTTT.

In this sample, this clonotype turned up a few times. The chain uses TRBV4-1 and TRBJ2-2, with 7 bases identical to TRBD2. Germline V lookup: CDR1 MGHRA, CDR2 YSYEKL. Trimming removed 3 bases from V and 2 bases from J; junction bases left unmatched: 0. This CDR3 contains 14 residues. Here the CDR3 DNA reads TGCGCCAGCAGCCAGGGACTAAACACCGGGGAGCTGTTTTTT. Its translation: CASSQGLNTGELFF.

This clonotype came up a few times. The chain is built from TRBV6-1 and TRBJ2-1; 9 nucleotides agree with TRBD1. The better agreement between TRBJ2-7 and the DNA end casts doubt on the J call. The CDR3 sequence is 14 residues long. Germline lookup yields CDR1 MNHNS and CDR2 SASEGT. The CDR3 DNA is TGTGCCAGCAGTAGTCGACAGGGGGGAAGCGGGCAGTACTTC. This translates into CASSSRQGGSGQYF.

Worth noting for this clonotype: This could be a read error, since a much larger clone is one nucleotide away. This sequence joins TRBV6-1 and TRBJ2-1; 8 bases match TRBD1. This CDR3 has 15 residues. With 1 base clipped from V and 10 bases from J, the junction kept 9 bases outside the gene matches. CDR1 is MNHNS and CDR2 is SASEGT in the germline V gene. CDR3: CASSEEAGGSYEQFF. The CDR3, as DNA: TGTGCCAGCAGTGAAGAGGCAGGGGGCTCCTACGAGCAGTTCTTC.

This clonotype is deemed medium-sized. The genes are TRBV6-1 and TRBJ1-1, with 10 nucleotides matching TRBD1. The CDR3 totals 12 residues. Looked up from germline, CDR1 is MNHNS and CDR2 is SASEGT. V lost 6 bases to trimming and J lost 5 bases; unmatched junction nucleotides: 0. CDR3 in amino acids: CASRGQGTEAFF. The CDR3 coding sequence is TGTGCCAGCAGGGGACAGGGGACTGAAGCTTTCTTT.

This clonotype showed up many times. The chain couples TRBV27 to TRBJ2-4; D is possibly TRBD1 (5 bases). The V gene's germline CDR1 is MNHEY and CDR2 SMNVEV (reference sequence). Trimming removed 4 bases at V and 0 bases at J, with 7 bases between. The CDR3 is 14 residues long. CDR3 amino acids: CASSSGLAKNIQYF. The CDR3 DNA reads as TGTGCCAGCAGTTCAGGGCTAGCCAAAAACATTCAGTACTTC.

This clonotype was counted a few times. This chain uses TRBV12-3 or TRBV12-4 with TRBJ2-4, with D unclear. Trimming shortened V by 2 bases and J by 9 bases, and 20 bases separated the two germline ends. The CDR3 consists of 16 residues. For the CDR3, the DNA is TGTGCCAGCAGTTTATCTCCTCTTCCCCAAGTAGGCATTCAGTACTTC. This sequence encodes CASSLSPLPQVGIQYF.

The rearrangement links TRBV12-3 or TRBV12-4 to TRBJ2-1, with 10 bases aligning to TRBD1. The length of the CDR3 is 19 residues. Trimming removed 3 bases from V and 4 bases from J; junction bases left unmatched: 15. CDR3 nucleotides: TGTGCCAGCAGTTTCCTTTTGACTACCGGACAGGGGGTATACAATGAGCAGTTCTTC. Translated: CASSFLLTTGQGVYNEQFF.

This clonotype is large. The genes are TRBV6-6 and TRBJ2-3, with TRBD1 as a possible D gene (5 bases). V lost 7 bases and J 1 base, leaving 6 bases between the germline ends. CDR3 length: 12 amino acids. From germline, CDR1 is MNHNY and CDR2 SVGAGI (reference sequence). CDR3 nucleotide sequence: TGTGCCAGCAAAGGGGGCACAGATACGCAGTATTTT. It encodes CASKGGTDTQYF.

The gene calls are TRBV19 and TRBJ1-1; D gene unclear. Trimming left V 0 bases short and J 1 base short, with 3 bases between. Looked up from germline, CDR1 is LNHDA and CDR2 is SQIVND (reference sequence). This CDR3 has 13 amino acids. The DNA of the CDR3 is TGTGCCAGTAGTATAGATTGGAACACTGAAGCTTTCTTT. This sequence encodes CASSIDWNTEAFF.

The rearrangement joins TRBV6-8 to TRBJ1-1; a weak D match, TRBD1 (6 bases). Trimming shortened V by 7 bases and J by 4 bases, and 13 bases separated the two germline ends. Per germline, CDR1 MNHGY and CDR2 SAAAGT. This CDR3 comprises 13 residues. The chain's CDR3 is CASTRGLGTEAFF. CDR3 in DNA: TGTGCCAGCACACGGGGGCTTGGCACTGAAGCTTTCTTT.

There are a few counts of this clonotype. V gene TRBV11-2 combines with J gene TRBJ1-2; 9 bases are shared with TRBD1. Germline V lookup: CDR1 SGHAT, CDR2 FQNNGV. CDR3 size: 15 residues. J gave up 1 base and V 5 bases, and 5 bases lay outside the gene matches. The CDR3 sequence: CASSDKGQGNYGYTF. CDR3 bases: TGTGCCAGCAGCGACAAGGGACAGGGTAACTATGGCTACACCTTC.

By share, this clonotype counts as medium-sized (0.01 to 0.1%). The chain recombines TRBV6-6 with TRBJ2-1; the match to TRBD2 covers 9 bases. This CDR3 contains 17 residues. Germline values: CDR1 MNHNY, CDR2 SVGAGI (reference sequence). J lost 9 bases, V lost 0 bases, and 12 bases had no gene match. This chain's CDR3 is CASSYSAGGPRGGEQFF. As DNA, the CDR3 is TGTGCCAGCAGTTACTCAGCGGGAGGTCCCAGGGGAGGTGAGCAGTTCTTC.

V and J are TRBV7-3 and TRBJ2-1; D is perhaps TRBD2 (6 bases). This CDR3 spans 13 amino acids. Germline CDR1 and CDR2: SGHTA and FQGTGA. With 5 bases removed from V and 9 bases from J, the gap between germline ends came to 14 bases. CDR3 DNA: TGTGCCAGCAGCCAGGTGGCGGGGCGTGAGCAGTTCTTC. It codes for CASSQVAGREQFF.

This clonotype has just a few counts. The V call is TRBV6-1, the J call TRBJ2-1; 7 nucleotides agree with TRBD2. The closer fit of TRBJ2-7 to the DNA end suggests the J call may be wrong. This CDR3 comprises 15 residues. From germline, CDR1 is MNHNS and CDR2 SASEGT. The CDR3 DNA is TGTGCCAGCAGTGAAGAGCGGGATTCCTACAATGAGCAGTACTTC. Translated: CASSEERDSYNEQYF.

This clonotype is judged medium-sized (0.01 to 0.1%). The V gene is TRBV6-6, the J gene TRBJ2-2; D is ambiguous. Trimming cost V 5 bases and J 0 bases, with 13 bases left between them. This CDR3 region has 16 residues. In germline, CDR1 is MNHNY, CDR2 SVGAGI (reference sequence). In nucleotides, the CDR3 is TGTGCCAGCAGTACCTCCCGTATTGCGAACACCGGGGAGCTGTTTTTT. Encoded protein: CASSTSRIANTGELFF.

This clonotype appeared a few times. The chain uses TRBV10-3 and TRBJ2-5; D is perhaps TRBD2 (5 bases). V lost 6 bases and J lost 5, with 7 bases in between. This CDR3 has 11 residues. Germline V CDR1 and CDR2: ENHRY, SYGVKD. The CDR3 here is CAIRSGETQYF. The CDR3 nucleotides are TGTGCCATCAGGTCGGGGGAGACCCAGTACTTC.

The chain has TRBV7-8 and TRBJ2-1; 11 nucleotides align to TRBD2. The J call is uncertain, as TRBJ2-7 better fits the DNA end. Germline loops: CDR1 SGHVS, CDR2 FQNEAQ. The CDR3 covers 16 residues. CDR3 bases: TGTGCCAGCAGGATGTACACTAGCGGGAGAATCTACGAGCAGTACTTC. It encodes CASRMYTSGRIYEQYF.

This clonotype is judged medium-sized. The rearrangement uses TRBV11-2 and TRBJ2-3, with 7 bases lining up with TRBD2. The CDR3 runs to 15 residues. J lost 2 bases, V lost 6 bases, and 8 bases had no gene match. Germline lookup yields CDR1 SGHAT and CDR2 FQNNGV. As DNA, the CDR3 is TGTGCCAGCAGAAACGCGGGAGCTTACACAGATACGCAGTATTTT. Translating it yields CASRNAGAYTDTQYF.